Listed here are 29 T cell receptor beta chains from one sample, sequenced in a study of blood T cell repertoires in COVID-19. Clones were sequenced by immunoSEQ multiplex PCR, and TCRdb holds only the in-frame ones, with some missing. The sample consists of about 130,000 clones, about 88% of them appearing once. Sequences were obtained from peripheral blood. These receptors were obtained from a man aged 60 to 69 with COVID-19, enrolled during active disease.

This chain links TRBV18 with TRBJ2-3, with a possible D match to TRBD1 (6 bases). Looked up from germline, CDR1 is KGHSH and CDR2 is LQKENI. The CDR3 loop spans 13 amino acids. The V end lost 4 bases, the J end lost 6 bases, and 11 bases lay between the germline ends. CDR3 coding DNA: TGTGCCAGCTCACGACAGGCACTGGATACGCAGTATTTT. Amino acids: CASSRQALDTQYF.

This sequence joins TRBV6-5 and TRBJ2-3, with a possible D match to TRBD1 (6 bases). CDR1 MNHEY and CDR2 SVGAGI come from the germline V gene. Trimming took 6 bases from V and 1 from J, leaving 14 bases between them. There are 15 residues in the CDR3. Written as DNA, the CDR3 is TGTGCCAGCAGGCCTCACAGGGTTCGCACAGATACGCAGTATTTT. Protein: CASRPHRVRTDTQYF.

V gene TRBV3-1 (or the pseudogene TRBV3-2) combines with J gene TRBJ1-6; no reliable D call. The V gene lost 2 bases and the J gene lost 7 bases, with 6 bases spanning the gap. Per germline, CDR1 LGHDT and CDR2 YNNKEL (reference sequence). The CDR3 has 13 amino acids. CDR3 coding DNA: TGTGCCAGCAGCCAAACAGAGAATTCACCCCTCCACTTT. Protein: CASSQTENSPLHF.

This clone was observed once. The V and J genes are TRBV18 and TRBJ2-7; 9 nucleotides match TRBD2. CDR3 length equals 14 residues. V gave up 6 bases and J gave up 4 bases; unmatched junction bases: 7. Germline V gene lookup returns CDR1 KGHSH and CDR2 LQKENI. The DNA of the CDR3 is TGTGCCAGCTCCCCTCGGACTAGCGAGTACGAGCAGTACTTC. Its translation is CASSPRTSEYEQYF.

The V call is TRBV11-3, the J call TRBJ2-1, with D tentatively TRBD2 (5 bases). Trimming took off 5 bases at V and 2 bases at J, with 10 bases between the two ends. There are 14 residues in the CDR3. Per the germline V gene, CDR1 is SGHNT and CDR2 is YENEEA. The CDR3 sequence: CASSPGSTYNEQFF. The CDR3 nucleotides read TGTGCCAGCAGCCCGGGATCGACCTACAATGAGCAGTTCTTC.

V usage is TRBV5-1 and J usage is TRBJ2-1, with 11 bases aligning to TRBD2. The V gene end was trimmed by 6 bases and the J gene end by 8 bases; junction bases not matched to a gene: 7. CDR1 and CDR2 from the germline V gene are SGHRS and YFSETQ. The CDR3 loop spans 14 amino acids. CDR3 amino acids: CASNTLAGVDEQFF. CDR3 DNA sequence: TGCGCCAGCAACACACTAGCGGGAGTGGATGAGCAGTTCTTC.

This sequence joins TRBV27 and TRBJ1-1; 9 positions match TRBD1. V lost 3 bases, J lost 7 bases, and 3 bases stayed unmatched. Germline CDR1 is MNHEY and CDR2 is SMNVEV (reference sequence). CDR3 length: 13 residues. The CDR3 reads CASSFTGGGEAFF. The CDR3 coding sequence is TGTGCCAGCAGTTTCACAGGGGGCGGTGAAGCTTTCTTT.

This chain joins TRBV11-1 and TRBJ1-2, with D unresolved. CDR1 and CDR2 (germline): SGHAT, FQDESV (reference sequence). Trimming pared 1 base from V and 4 bases from J, leaving 13 bases between. The CDR3 runs to 15 residues. The DNA for the CDR3 is TGTGCCAGCAGCTTAGGGGCGGGAAACTCCTATGGCTACACCTTC. Amino acids: CASSLGAGNSYGYTF.

The CDR3: CAVTGPERDSPLHF. The DNA of the CDR3 is TGCGCAGTTACAGGGCCCGAGAGGGATTCACCCCTCCACTTT. The chain uses TRBV10-2 and TRBJ1-6; the D gene is possibly TRBD1 (6 bases). The CDR3 contains 14 residues. Germline V gene lookup returns CDR1 WSHSY and CDR2 SAAADI.

The chain is built from TRBV7-3 and TRBJ2-2; no clear D. Looked up from germline, CDR1 is SGHTA and CDR2 is FQGTGA. The CDR3 loop spans 17 amino acids. Trimming pared 0 bases from V and 2 bases from J, leaving 13 bases between. The CDR3 bases are TGTGCCAGCAGCTTAACTGCTTTCATAGAAAACACCGGGGAGCTGTTTTTT. Amino acid sequence: CASSLTAFIENTGELFF.

The chain links TRBV6-5 to TRBJ2-1; D uncertain. Per the germline V gene, CDR1 is MNHEY and CDR2 is SVGAGI. V was clipped by 5 bases and J by 0 bases, with 5 bases between them. The CDR3 is 13 residues long. The CDR3: CASSPSSYNEQFF. In DNA form, the CDR3 reads TGTGCCAGCAGTCCGAGCTCCTACAATGAGCAGTTCTTC.

This clone appeared a single time. This chain joins TRBV15 and TRBJ2-4; TRBD2 is a possible D gene (6 bases). CDR3 size: 14 residues. The V and J ends lost 5 bases and 8 bases respectively, with 16 bases between them. In germline, CDR1 is LNHNV, CDR2 YYDKDF (reference sequence). This chain's CDR3 is CATSGGLNRDIQYF. The CDR3 DNA reads TGTGCCACCAGCGGGGGGTTAAATCGGGACATTCAGTACTTC.

The chain couples TRBV29-1 to TRBJ2-7; D unresolved. CDR1 is SQVTM and CDR2 is ANQGSEA in the germline V gene. V was cut by 5 bases and J by 4 bases, with 15 bases left in between. The CDR3 contains 13 residues. The CDR3: CSVPFDQQYEQYF. The CDR3 region has the DNA TGCAGCGTTCCCTTCGATCAACAGTACGAGCAGTACTTC.

The gene calls are TRBV7-9 and TRBJ2-7; D may be TRBD2 (5 bases). The V gene's germline CDR1 is SEHNR and CDR2 FQNEAQ (reference sequence). This CDR3 comprises 13 residues. V gave up 1 base and J gave up 3 bases, with 7 bases separating them. CDR3 nucleotides: TGTGCCAGCAGCTTAGAGGGAGTCTACGAGCAGTACTTC. Its translation: CASSLEGVYEQYF.

This chain links TRBV12-2 with TRBJ2-7; the table's D call of TRBD2 was not tested on the DNA. TRBV12-2 is labeled a pseudogene. The CDR3 has 16 amino acids. CDR3 nucleotide sequence: TGTGCAAGTCGCTGGGGAGGGACTAGCGGGAGAGGCGAGCAGTACTTC. Protein product: CASRWGGTSGRGEQYF.

The gene calls are TRBV19 and TRBJ1-1, with 7 bases identical to TRBD1. J lost 11 bases, V lost 4 bases, and 13 bases had no gene match. The CDR3 runs 14 residues. The V gene's germline CDR1 is LNHDA and CDR2 SQIVND (reference sequence). CDR3 DNA sequence: TGTGCCAGTAGTAGCGGGACAGAACTGCTGAATGCTTTCTTT. Its protein is CASSSGTELLNAFF.

V and J are TRBV5-1 and TRBJ2-1; 10 nucleotides align to TRBD2. The CDR3 totals 17 residues. V was clipped by 2 bases and J by 0 bases; unmatched bases: 5. CDR1 and CDR2 from the germline V gene are SGHRS and YFSETQ. CDR3 residues: CASSFTSGASSYNEQFF. The CDR3 DNA is TGCGCCAGCAGCTTCACTAGCGGGGCGAGCTCCTACAATGAGCAGTTCTTC.

This clone was picked up one time. The chain has TRBV2 and TRBJ2-7; 11 bases align to TRBD2. Per the germline V gene, CDR1 is SNHLY and CDR2 is FYNNEI. Losses at the gene ends were 7 bases for V and 4 bases for J; bases not matched to a gene: 12. CDR3 length equals 16 residues. CDR3 nucleotides: TGTGCCAGCATTAGGGGAGCCGGGACTAGCGGATACGAGCAGTACTTC. This codes for CASIRGAGTSGYEQYF.

The chain joins TRBV3-1 (or the pseudogene TRBV3-2) to TRBJ2-7, with TRBD2 matching 13 bases. Losses at the gene ends were 4 bases for V and 6 bases for J; bases not matched to a gene: 6. The length of the CDR3 is 15 residues. Germline-derived CDR1 and CDR2 are LGHDT and YNNKEL (reference sequence). CDR3 sequence reads: CASSPLGLAGIEQYF. In nucleotides, the CDR3 is TGTGCCAGCAGCCCCTTGGGACTAGCGGGGATCGAGCAGTACTTC.

With respect to this clone: Mismatch with germline at one junction end may stem from a read error. J is TRBJ1-2 and V is TRBV7-2; D is unclear. The CDR3 has 16 residues. Germline assignment: CDR1 SGHTA and CDR2 FQGNSA. The CDR3 bases are TGTGCCAGCAGCTTAGCGCTGGGCCAGTCTGCCTATGGCCACACCTTC. Translating it yields CASSLALGQSAYGHTF.

J is TRBJ2-1 and V is TRBV14; TRBD1 aligns across 12 bases. The length of the CDR3 is 18 residues. After removal of 1 base from V and 8 bases from J, the junction contained 12 bases not matched to a gene. CDR1 and CDR2 from the germline V gene are SGHDN and FVKESK. CDR3: CASSQVSIGTGGEDEQFF. The CDR3, as DNA: TGTGCCAGCAGCCAAGTTTCAATAGGGACAGGGGGCGAGGATGAGCAGTTCTTC.

The rearrangement joins TRBV9 to TRBJ1-2, with 7 bases matching TRBD1. This CDR3 spans 14 amino acids. Per germline, CDR1 SGDLS and CDR2 YYNGEE. Trimming cost V 4 bases and J 9 bases; bases outside gene matches: 12. The CDR3 region is CASSPVQGSLRYTF. CDR3 DNA: TGTGCCAGCAGCCCCGTACAGGGGAGCTTACGCTACACCTTC.

The chain employs TRBV2 and TRBJ2-1; possible D gene TRBD2, 7 bases. CDR1 is SNHLY, CDR2 FYNNEI, per germline. Trimming left V 8 bases short and J 5 bases short, with 13 bases between. This CDR3 has 13 amino acids. The CDR3 DNA is TGTGCCAGCCCGGGGAGGGGGGACAATGAGCAGTTCTTC. Translating it yields CASPGRGDNEQFF.

The J gene is TRBJ2-7, the V gene TRBV27; D uncertain. This CDR3 contains 11 residues. The germline V gene encodes CDR1 MNHEY and CDR2 SMNVEV (reference sequence). V was pared by 5 bases and J by 1 base, with 3 bases between. The CDR3 sequence is CASSHSYEQYF. CDR3 nucleotide sequence: TGTGCCAGCAGTCATTCCTACGAGCAGTACTTC.

The gene calls are TRBV5-1 and TRBJ1-3; D is unclear. The V gene lost 0 bases and the J gene lost 9 bases, with 22 bases spanning the gap. In germline, CDR1 is SGHRS, CDR2 YFSETQ. CDR3 length equals 17 residues. CDR3 nucleotides: TGCGCCAGCAGCTTGGCCTGGTCTATGGGCGGGGTTCTCACCATATATTTT. Translating it yields CASSLAWSMGGVLTIYF.

The chain combines TRBV7-5 with TRBJ1-5; TRBD1, the D gene given by the table, was not confirmed from the DNA. TRBV7-5 is recorded as a pseudogene. This CDR3 contains 17 residues. CDR3 loop: CARSLPPPGHFCQPQHF. As DNA, the CDR3 is TGTGCCAGAAGCCTACCCCCTCCGGGACACTTTTGCCAGCCCCAGCATTTT.

J is TRBJ2-1 and V is TRBV11-2; 8 bases are a match to TRBD2. The trim removed 0 bases at V and 6 bases at J, leaving 10 bases unmatched. CDR1 SGHAT and CDR2 FQNNGV come from the germline V gene. The CDR3 has 17 amino acids. The CDR3 loop is CASSLDVEAGVSNEQFF. The CDR3, as DNA: TGTGCCAGCAGCTTAGATGTGGAAGCGGGAGTGTCCAATGAGCAGTTCTTC.

The rearrangement links TRBV10-3 to TRBJ1-5; D is possibly TRBD1 (6 bases). V lost 0 bases, J lost 5 bases, and 11 bases lay in between. Germline CDR1 reads ENHRY; CDR2 reads SYGVKD. This CDR3 region has 15 residues. CDR3 nucleotide sequence: TGTGCCATCAGTGAGTCCGTAGGGGGGGATCAGCCCCAGCATTTT. This gives the protein CAISESVGGDQPQHF.

This clone has only a few counts. The gene calls are TRBV7-2 and TRBJ2-1; 8 nucleotides match TRBD1. V lost 2 bases, J lost 5 bases, and 2 bases stayed unmatched. The CDR3 sequence is 14 residues long. The V gene's germline CDR1 is SGHTA and CDR2 FQGNSA. As DNA, the CDR3 is TGTGCCAGCAGCTTAACAGGGGGACACAATGAGCAGTTCTTC. This codes for CASSLTGGHNEQFF.